This record concerns one T cell receptor beta chain sequence. Its antigen remains unknown. At least 5.5 micrograms of total RNA were extracted per sample. The sample comes from a study of blood T cells in healthy people across ages. Regarding the study as a whole: More naive CD4+ cells and higher diversity were found in long-lived than in aged donors. Donor CMV status was unknown, possibly confounding expanded clonotype changes.

Unmatched junction bases numbered 6, after V lost 0 bases and J lost 5 bases. CDR1 SGHRS and CDR2 YFSETQ come from the germline V gene. This CDR3 has 16 residues. A second PCR, run for roughly 7 to 11 cycles, used a sample-barcoded 5' primer plus a J-beta primer mix. From the 5' RACE reads, TCRdb called clonotypes with MiXCR, one entry per CDR3 protein. The data show about 620,000 distinct CDR3 sequences, 20% to 25% seen once. V gene TRBV5-1 combines with J gene TRBJ1-4, with 8 bases that match TRBD1. The clonotype originates from a man between 65 and 79 years old in good health. Sequencing input: blood. The CDR3 region is CASSLVPGGTNEKLFF. The CDR3, as DNA: TGCGCCAGCAGCTTGGTACCAGGGGGCACCAATGAAAAACTGTTTTTT.